The rows below give T cell receptor beta chains drawn from one sample of a study of blood T cells in healthy people across ages. TCRdb reanalysed the 5' RACE reads using MiXCR and keeps one entry per CDR3 protein. Here the sample spans about 1.4 million distinct CDR3 sequences, around 55% being singletons. The source material was blood. The receptors here all came from a man younger than 35 in good health. Both conserved end residues are part of each CDR3. The D gene is left open where the match is weak. Only part of the rows carry a size: once, few, many, or a class if the clone is expanded.

V gene	clone size	J gene	D gene	CDR3 protein	CDR3 DNA
TRBV6-6	NA	TRBJ2-1	NA	CASSFKGEKANEQFF	TGTGCCAGCAGTTTTAAAGGGGAGAAGGCAAATGAGCAGTTCTTC
TRBV4-1	NA	TRBJ2-5	NA	CASSLRLWWETQYF	TGCGCCAGCAGCCTCCGCTTGTGGTGGGAGACCCAGTACTTC
TRBV4-1	few	TRBJ2-3	TRBD2	CASSFKASGRAEDTQYF	TGCGCCAGCAGTTTTAAAGCTAGCGGGAGGGCCGAAGATACGCAGTATTTT
TRBV13	NA	TRBJ2-5	TRBD1	CASSLGLETGGLETQYF	TGTGCCAGCAGCTTAGGCCTAGAGACAGGGGGCCTAGAGACCCAGTACTTC
TRBV10-1	NA	TRBJ1-5	TRBD1	CASRRGDRDDYGDQPQHF	TGCGCCAGCAGAAGAGGGGACAGGGATGATTATGGGGATCAGCCCCAGCATTTT
TRBV12-3/TRBV12-4	few	TRBJ2-5	NA	CASSLRGHRETQYF	TGTGCCAGCAGTTTACGTGGACACCGAGAGACCCAGTACTTC
TRBV4-1	NA	TRBJ1-1	NA	CASSQDLARGYTEAFF	TGCGCCAGCAGCCAAGATCTGGCAAGGGGGTACACTGAAGCTTTCTTT
TRBV29-1	NA	TRBJ2-1	NA	CSVEDLGVELGNEQFF	TGCAGCGTTGAAGATCTCGGGGTAGAACTTGGAAATGAGCAGTTCTTC
TRBV27	NA	TRBJ2-7	TRBD2	CASRATSGSGYEQYF	TGTGCCAGCAGGGCGACTAGCGGGAGCGGGTACGAGCAGTACTTC
TRBV29-1	few	TRBJ2-1	TRBD1	CSVPQGYEQFF	TGCAGCGTCCCACAGGGGTATGAGCAGTTCTTC
TRBV15	few	TRBJ2-1	TRBD2	CATSRERGSYNEQFF	TGTGCCACCAGCAGGGAGCGGGGCTCCTACAATGAGCAGTTCTTC
TRBV5-6	NA	TRBJ2-1	NA	CASSHPGVSSYNEQFF	TGTGCCAGCAGCCATCCCGGGGTAAGCTCCTACAATGAGCAGTTCTTC
TRBV20-1	many	TRBJ2-7	TRBD1	CSARTGTGDIEQYF	TGCAGTGCTAGGACCGGGACAGGGGATATCGAGCAGTACTTC
TRBV12-3/TRBV12-4	NA	TRBJ2-7	NA	CASNTGSGEQYF	TGTGCCAGCAACACAGGGAGCGGCGAGCAGTACTTC
TRBV9	NA	TRBJ2-5	TRBD2	CASSVDGRLAGGLETQYF	TGTGCCAGCAGCGTAGACGGGAGACTAGCGGGAGGTCTCGAGACCCAGTACTTC
TRBV20-1	NA	TRBJ2-7	TRBD1	CSARGDRSSYEQYF	TGCAGTGCTAGAGGGGACAGGAGCTCCTACGAGCAGTACTTC
TRBV12-3/TRBV12-4	NA	TRBJ2-2	NA	CASSRWDAGELFF	TGTGCCAGCAGTCGGTGGGACGCCGGGGAGCTGTTTTTT
TRBV2	NA	TRBJ2-3	TRBD1	CASSPLYRGLVTDTQYF	TGTGCCAGCAGTCCCCTGTACAGGGGGCTCGTCACAGATACGCAGTATTTT
TRBV29-1	few	TRBJ1-2	NA	CSVEDSLSNYGYTF	TGCAGCGTTGAAGACAGCCTTTCTAACTATGGCTACACCTTC
TRBV20-1	NA	TRBJ2-1	NA	CSARAEGTESYNEQFF	TGCAGTGCTAGGGCAGAAGGGACCGAATCCTACAATGAGCAGTTCTTC
TRBV27	NA	TRBJ2-5	NA	CASRGRGRMTETQYF	TGTGCCAGCAGAGGGAGGGGGCGGATGACGGAGACCCAGTACTTC
TRBV29-1	many	TRBJ2-3	NA	CSVGGQSTDTQYF	TGCAGCGTTGGAGGGCAGAGCACAGATACGCAGTATTTT
TRBV4-1	NA	TRBJ2-2	NA	CASSPAGTMNTGELFF	TGCGCCAGCAGCCCAGCTGGGACAATGAACACCGGGGAGCTGTTTTTT
TRBV11-2	few	TRBJ2-1	TRBD2	CASEETSGTNEQFF	TGTGCCAGCGAAGAGACTAGCGGGACCAATGAGCAGTTCTTC
TRBV5-1	NA	TRBJ2-7	TRBD1	CASSSRTGRVRYEQYF	TGCGCCAGCAGCTCCCGGACAGGGCGCGTTCGCTACGAGCAGTACTTC
TRBV28	NA	TRBJ2-3	TRBD2	CASSLSGITDTQYF	TGTGCCAGCAGTTTAAGCGGGATCACAGATACGCAGTATTTT
TRBV15	NA	TRBJ2-3	TRBD1	CATSGDRGQDTQYF	TGTGCCACCAGCGGCGACAGGGGTCAAGATACGCAGTATTTT
TRBV29-1	few	TRBJ2-6	NA	CSVADTAGANVLTF	TGCAGCGTCGCTGACACCGCCGGGGCCAACGTCCTGACTTTC
TRBV4-2	NA	TRBJ2-3	TRBD2	CASSQDMGGGWLDTQYF	TGTGCCAGCAGCCAAGATATGGGCGGGGGATGGTTGGATACGCAGTATTTT
TRBV20-1	NA	TRBJ2-1	NA	CSASRQGGIYNEQFF	TGCAGTGCTAGTAGGCAAGGGGGGATTTACAATGAGCAGTTCTTC
TRBV12-3/TRBV12-4	few	TRBJ2-5	NA	CASSSSGQGSETQYF	TGTGCCAGCAGTAGCTCGGGACAAGGCTCAGAGACCCAGTACTTC
TRBV4-2	NA	TRBJ2-3	NA	CSSSQDTDTQYF	TGTTCCAGCAGCCAAGATACAGATACGCAGTATTTT
TRBV27	few	TRBJ2-7	NA	CASSLGQNAEQYF	TGTGCCAGCAGTTTAGGGCAGAATGCCGAGCAGTACTTC